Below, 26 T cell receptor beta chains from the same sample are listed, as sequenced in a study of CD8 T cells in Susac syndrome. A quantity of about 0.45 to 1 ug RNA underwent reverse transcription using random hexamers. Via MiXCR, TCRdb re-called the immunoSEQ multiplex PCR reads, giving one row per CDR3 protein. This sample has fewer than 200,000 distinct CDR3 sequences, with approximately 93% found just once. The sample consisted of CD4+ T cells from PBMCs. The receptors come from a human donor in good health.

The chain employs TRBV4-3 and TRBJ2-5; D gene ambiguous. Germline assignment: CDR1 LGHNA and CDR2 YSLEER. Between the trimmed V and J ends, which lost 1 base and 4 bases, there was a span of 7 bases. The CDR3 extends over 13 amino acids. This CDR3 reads CASSQVFGETQYF. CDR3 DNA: TGCGCCAGCAGCCAAGTCTTTGGAGAGACCCAGTACTTC.

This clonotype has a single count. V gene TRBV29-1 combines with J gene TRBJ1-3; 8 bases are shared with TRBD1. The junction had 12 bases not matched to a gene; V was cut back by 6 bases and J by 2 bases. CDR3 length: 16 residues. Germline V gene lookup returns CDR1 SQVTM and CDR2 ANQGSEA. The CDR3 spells CSVTFGRGQTGNTIYF. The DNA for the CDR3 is TGCAGCGTCACGTTTGGCAGGGGGCAGACTGGAAACACCATATATTTT.

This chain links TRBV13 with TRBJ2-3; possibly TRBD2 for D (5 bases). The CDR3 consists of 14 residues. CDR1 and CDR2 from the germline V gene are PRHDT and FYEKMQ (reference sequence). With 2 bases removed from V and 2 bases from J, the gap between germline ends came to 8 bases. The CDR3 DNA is TGTGCCAGCAGCTTACGAGGGATCACAGATACGCAGTATTTT. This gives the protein CASSLRGITDTQYF.

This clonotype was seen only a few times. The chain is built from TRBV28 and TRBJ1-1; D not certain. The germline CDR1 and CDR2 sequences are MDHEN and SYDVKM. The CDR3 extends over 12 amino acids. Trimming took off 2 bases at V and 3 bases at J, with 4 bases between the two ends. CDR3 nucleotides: TGTGCCAGCAGTTTAGCTCACACTGAAGCTTTCTTT. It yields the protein CASSLAHTEAFF. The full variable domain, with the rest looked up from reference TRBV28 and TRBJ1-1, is DVKVTQSSRYLVKRTGEKVFLECVQDMDHENMFWYRQDPGLGLRLIYFSYDVKMKEKGDIPEGYSVSREKKERFSLILESASTNQTSMYLCASSLAHTEAFFGQGTRLTVV.

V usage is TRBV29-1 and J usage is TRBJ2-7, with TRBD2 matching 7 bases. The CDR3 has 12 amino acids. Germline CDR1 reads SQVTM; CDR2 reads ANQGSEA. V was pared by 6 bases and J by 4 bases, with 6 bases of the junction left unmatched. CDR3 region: CSVGGMLYEQYF. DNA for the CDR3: TGCAGCGTGGGGGGGATGTTATACGAGCAGTACTTC.

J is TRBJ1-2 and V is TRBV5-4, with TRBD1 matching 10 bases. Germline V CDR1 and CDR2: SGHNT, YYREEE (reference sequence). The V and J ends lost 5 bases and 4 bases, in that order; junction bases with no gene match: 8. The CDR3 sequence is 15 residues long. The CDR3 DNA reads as TGTGCCAGCAGTCGCGGACAGGGGGTTGTCTATGGCTACACCTTC. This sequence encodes CASSRGQGVVYGYTF.

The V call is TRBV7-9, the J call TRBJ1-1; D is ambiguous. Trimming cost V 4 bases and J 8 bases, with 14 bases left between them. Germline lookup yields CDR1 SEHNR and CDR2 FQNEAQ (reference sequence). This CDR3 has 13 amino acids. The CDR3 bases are TGTGCCAGCAGCTACCCTAGCGTTGGCGAAGCTTTCTTT. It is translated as CASSYPSVGEAFF.

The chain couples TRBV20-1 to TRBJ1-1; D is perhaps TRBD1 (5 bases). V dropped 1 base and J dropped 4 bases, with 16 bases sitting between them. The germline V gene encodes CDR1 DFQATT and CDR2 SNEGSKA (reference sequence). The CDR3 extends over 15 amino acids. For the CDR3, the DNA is TGCAGTGCTAGAGGAGGAGGCCAGGGCGGCACTGAAGCTTTCTTT. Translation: CSARGGGQGGTEAFF.

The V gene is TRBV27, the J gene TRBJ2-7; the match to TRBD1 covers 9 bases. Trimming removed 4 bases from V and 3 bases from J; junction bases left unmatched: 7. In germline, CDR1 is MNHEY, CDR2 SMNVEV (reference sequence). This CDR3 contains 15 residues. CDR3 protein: CASSSPGTGYYEQYF. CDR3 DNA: TGTGCCAGCAGTTCTCCCGGGACAGGGTACTACGAGCAGTACTTC.

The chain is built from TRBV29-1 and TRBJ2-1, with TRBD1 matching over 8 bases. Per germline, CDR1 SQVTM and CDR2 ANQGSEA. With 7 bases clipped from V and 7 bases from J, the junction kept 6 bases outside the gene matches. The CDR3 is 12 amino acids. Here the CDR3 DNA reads TGCAGCGCTGGGTACAGGGGGAATGAGCAGTTCTTC. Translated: CSAGYRGNEQFF.

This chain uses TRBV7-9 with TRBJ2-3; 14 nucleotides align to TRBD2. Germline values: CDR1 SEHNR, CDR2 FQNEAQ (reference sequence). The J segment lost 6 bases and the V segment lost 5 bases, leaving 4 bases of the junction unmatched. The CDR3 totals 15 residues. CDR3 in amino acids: CASSRTSGGPDTQYF. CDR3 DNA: TGTGCCAGCAGCCGGACTAGCGGGGGGCCGGATACGCAGTATTTT. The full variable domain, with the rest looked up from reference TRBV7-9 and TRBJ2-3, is DTGVSQNPRHKITKRGQNVTFRCDPISEHNRLYWYRQTLGQGPEFLTYFQNEAQLEKSRLLSDRFSAERPKGSFSTLEIQRTEQGDSAMYLCASSRTSGGPDTQYFGPGTRLTVL.

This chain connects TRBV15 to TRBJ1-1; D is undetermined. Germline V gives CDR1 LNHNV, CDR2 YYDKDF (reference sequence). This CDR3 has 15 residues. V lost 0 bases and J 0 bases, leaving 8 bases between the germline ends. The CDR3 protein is CATSREGPMNTEAFF. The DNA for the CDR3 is TGTGCCACCAGCAGAGAAGGGCCGATGAACACTGAAGCTTTCTTT. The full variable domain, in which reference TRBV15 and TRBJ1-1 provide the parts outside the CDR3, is DAMVIQNPRYQVTQFGKPVTLSCSQTLNHNVMYWYQQKSSQAPKLLFHYYDKDFNNEADTPDNFQSRRPNTSFCFLDIRSPGLGDTAMYLCATSREGPMNTEAFFGQGTRLTVV.

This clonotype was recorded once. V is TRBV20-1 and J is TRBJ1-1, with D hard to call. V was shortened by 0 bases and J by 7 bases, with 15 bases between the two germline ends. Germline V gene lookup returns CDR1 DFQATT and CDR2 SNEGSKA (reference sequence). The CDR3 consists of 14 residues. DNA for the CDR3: TGCAGTGCTAGAGATGGGAGCGAACCGTATGAAGCTTTCTTT. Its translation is CSARDGSEPYEAFF.

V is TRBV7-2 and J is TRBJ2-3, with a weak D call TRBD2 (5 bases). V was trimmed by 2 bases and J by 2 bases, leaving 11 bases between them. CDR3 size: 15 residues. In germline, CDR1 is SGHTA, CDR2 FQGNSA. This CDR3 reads CASSLRGYPTDTQYF. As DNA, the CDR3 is TGTGCCAGCAGCTTAAGAGGGTACCCCACAGATACGCAGTATTTT.

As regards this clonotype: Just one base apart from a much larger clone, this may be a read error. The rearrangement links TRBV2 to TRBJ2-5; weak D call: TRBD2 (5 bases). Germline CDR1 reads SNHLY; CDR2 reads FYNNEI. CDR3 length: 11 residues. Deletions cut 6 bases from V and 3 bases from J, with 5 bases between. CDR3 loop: CASSGEETQYF. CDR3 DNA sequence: TGTGCCAGCAGCGGGGAAGAGACCCAGTACTTC.

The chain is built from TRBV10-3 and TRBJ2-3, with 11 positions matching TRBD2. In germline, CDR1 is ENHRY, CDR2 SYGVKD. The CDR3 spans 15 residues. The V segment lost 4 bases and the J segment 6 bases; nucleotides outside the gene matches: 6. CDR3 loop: CAISGLAGKGDTQYF. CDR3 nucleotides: TGTGCCATCAGTGGACTAGCGGGGAAAGGTGATACGCAGTATTTT.

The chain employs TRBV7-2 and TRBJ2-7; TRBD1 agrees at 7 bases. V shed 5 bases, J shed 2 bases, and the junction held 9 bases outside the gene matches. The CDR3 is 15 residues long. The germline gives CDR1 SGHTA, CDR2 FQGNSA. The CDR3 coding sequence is TGTGCCAGCAGCCTTAGCGTCAGGGGGACCTACGAGCAGTACTTC. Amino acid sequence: CASSLSVRGTYEQYF.

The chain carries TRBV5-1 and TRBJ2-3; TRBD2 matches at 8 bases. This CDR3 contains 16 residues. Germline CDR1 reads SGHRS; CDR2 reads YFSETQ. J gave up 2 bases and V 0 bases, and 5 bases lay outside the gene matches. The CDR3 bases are TGCGCCAGCAGCTTGGCGGGCGGGGGGCCCACAGATACGCAGTATTTT. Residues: CASSLAGGGPTDTQYF.

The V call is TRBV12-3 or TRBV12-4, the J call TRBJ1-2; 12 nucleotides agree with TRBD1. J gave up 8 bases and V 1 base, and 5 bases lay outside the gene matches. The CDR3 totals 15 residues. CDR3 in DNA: TGTGCCAGCAGTTTAGTGGGACAGGGGGCGCGAGGCTACACCTTC. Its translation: CASSLVGQGARGYTF.

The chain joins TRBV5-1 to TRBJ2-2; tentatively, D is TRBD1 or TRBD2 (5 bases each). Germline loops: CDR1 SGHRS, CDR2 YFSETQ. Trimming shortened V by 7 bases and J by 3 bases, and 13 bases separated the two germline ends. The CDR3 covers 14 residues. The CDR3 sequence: CASGARGDTGELFF. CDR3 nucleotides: TGCGCCAGCGGCGCCCGGGGCGACACCGGGGAGCTGTTTTTT. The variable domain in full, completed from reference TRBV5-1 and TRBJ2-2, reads KAGVTQTPRYLIKTRGQQVTLSCSPISGHRSVSWYQQTPGQGLQFLFEYFSETQRNKGNFPGRFSGRQFSNSRSEMNVSTLELGDSALYLCASGARGDTGELFFGEGSRLTVL.

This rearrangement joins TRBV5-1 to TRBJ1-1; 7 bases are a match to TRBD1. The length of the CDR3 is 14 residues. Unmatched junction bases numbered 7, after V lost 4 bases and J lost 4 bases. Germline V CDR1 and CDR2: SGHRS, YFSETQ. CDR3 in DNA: TGCGCCAGCAGCCCCCAGGGGGTCAGCACTGAAGCTTTCTTT. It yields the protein CASSPQGVSTEAFF.

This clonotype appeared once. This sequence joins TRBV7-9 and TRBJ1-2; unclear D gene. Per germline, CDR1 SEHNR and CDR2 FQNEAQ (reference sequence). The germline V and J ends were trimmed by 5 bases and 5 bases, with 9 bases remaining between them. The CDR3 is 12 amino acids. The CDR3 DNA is TGTGCCAGCAGCATCGACGGGTATGGCTACACCTTC. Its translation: CASSIDGYGYTF.

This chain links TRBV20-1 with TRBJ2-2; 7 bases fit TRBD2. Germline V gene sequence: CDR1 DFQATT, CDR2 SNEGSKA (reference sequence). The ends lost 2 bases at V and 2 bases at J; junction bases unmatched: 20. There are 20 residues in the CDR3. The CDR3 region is CSARRIDGTGTTDNTGELFF. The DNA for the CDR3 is TGCAGTGCTAGACGGATCGACGGGACCGGGACTACCGATAACACCGGGGAGCTGTTTTTT.

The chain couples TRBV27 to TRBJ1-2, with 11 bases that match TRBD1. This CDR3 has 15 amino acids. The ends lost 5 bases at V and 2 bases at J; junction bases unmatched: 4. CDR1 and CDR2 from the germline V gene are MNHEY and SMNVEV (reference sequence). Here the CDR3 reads CASSRDRGTNYGYTF. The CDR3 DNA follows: TGTGCCAGCAGTAGGGACAGGGGGACGAACTATGGCTACACCTTC.

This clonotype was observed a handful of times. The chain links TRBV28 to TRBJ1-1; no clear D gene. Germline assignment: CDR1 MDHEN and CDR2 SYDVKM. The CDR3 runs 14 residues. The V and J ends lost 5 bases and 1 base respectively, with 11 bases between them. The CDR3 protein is CASSRPGGNTEAFF. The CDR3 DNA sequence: TGTGCCAGCAGTCGCCCGGGAGGGAACACTGAAGCTTTCTTT.

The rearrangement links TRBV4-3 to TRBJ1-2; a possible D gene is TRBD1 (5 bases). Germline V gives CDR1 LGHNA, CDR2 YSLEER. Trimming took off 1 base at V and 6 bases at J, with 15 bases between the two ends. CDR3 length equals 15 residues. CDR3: CASSQGSGRWNGYTF. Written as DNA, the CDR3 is TGCGCCAGCAGCCAAGGGTCAGGGCGGTGGAATGGCTACACCTTC.